This entry lists 13 T cell receptor beta chains sequenced from one sample in a study of response to subunit inactivated influenza vaccine (dated by TCRdb to the late 2010s). Receptor libraries were prepared by RT-PCR. Sequencing relied on an Illumina HiSeq 2500. The raw public reads went through TCRdb reprocessing: fastp at Q25, MiXCR clone calling, in-frame beta chains kept. Each entry merges the rows of one CDR3 protein and shows their most common DNA and genes. The sample table lists roughly 500,000 distinct CDR3 sequences, 15% to 20% of them with a count of one. Jointly, the top ten make up 3% to 3.5% of the sample. The specimen comprised CD4+ T cells sorted from PBMCs, sampled less than 30 months after vaccination. All receptors come from a man aged 50 to 69 who received an inactivated influenza vaccine. Donor details come from another sample of the same person, matched by shared clones.

The chain is built from TRBV6-1 and TRBJ2-1; TRBD1 might be the D (6 bases). CDR1 and CDR2 from the germline V gene are MNHNS and SASEGT. This CDR3 comprises 13 residues. With 6 bases removed from V and 5 bases from J, the gap between germline ends came to 11 bases. This chain's CDR3 is CASRRQVDNEQFF. In nucleotides, the CDR3 is TGTGCCAGCAGACGACAGGTTGACAATGAGCAGTTCTTC.

This clonotype was recorded at least ten times. The rearrangement joins TRBV5-1 to TRBJ2-7; the D gene is possibly TRBD1 (7 bases). CDR3 length: 13 amino acids. Germline V gene data show CDR1 as SGHRS and CDR2 as YFSETQ. Trimming shortened V by 5 bases and J by 0 bases, and 9 bases separated the two germline ends. The CDR3 sequence: CASSQGGSYEQYF. Here the CDR3 DNA reads TGCGCCAGCAGTCAGGGGGGCTCCTACGAGCAGTACTTC.

The table lists this clonotype with a few counts. V is TRBV6-1 and J is TRBJ1-1, with no clear D. The germline gives CDR1 MNHNS, CDR2 SASEGT. The CDR3 is made up of 15 amino acids. V lost 7 bases to trimming and J lost 2 bases, with 17 bases between them. The chain's CDR3 is CASIAFLAVNTEAFF. The CDR3 DNA sequence: TGTGCCAGCATTGCTTTTCTGGCAGTTAACACTGAAGCTTTCTTT.

This clonotype turned up a few times. This chain connects TRBV23-1 to TRBJ2-2, with 8 bases lining up with TRBD1. TRBV23-1 is placed among ORFs of uncertain function. The CDR3 covers 20 residues. V lost 1 base to trimming and J lost 2 bases; unmatched junction nucleotides: 15. CDR3 sequence: CASSQCVPVTGGVNTGELFF. CDR3 DNA: TGCGCCAGCAGTCAATGTGTTCCGGTTACAGGGGGAGTCAACACCGGGGAGCTGTTTTTT.

The rearrangement uses TRBV29-1 and TRBJ2-7, with D unresolved. The V gene's germline CDR1 is SQVTM and CDR2 ANQGSEA. The length of the CDR3 is 11 residues. V lost 0 bases and J 3 bases, leaving 3 bases between the germline ends. CDR3 sequence: CSVEDDYEQYF. The CDR3 nucleotides are TGCAGCGTTGAAGACGACTACGAGCAGTACTTC.

The genes are TRBV2 and TRBJ1-5; possible D gene TRBD1, 6 bases. The CDR3 runs 16 residues. V lost 5 bases and J lost 1, with 15 bases in between. CDR1 SNHLY and CDR2 FYNNEI come from the germline V gene. The DNA of the CDR3 is TGTGCCAGCAGTTTGGGGGGGCCAGGGAGCAATCAGCCCCAGCATTTT. This gives the protein CASSLGGPGSNQPQHF.

The chain's CDR3 is CASSQAPPFGQYF. CDR3 coding DNA: TGTGCCAGCAGCCAAGCCCCTCCTTTCGGGCAGTATTTT. The V gene is TRBV14, the J gene TRBJ2-3; D uncertain. The CDR3 runs to 13 residues. CDR1 SGHDN and CDR2 FVKESK come from the germline V gene. Trimming removed 1 base at V and 11 bases at J, with 13 bases between.

The rearrangement uses TRBV12-3 or TRBV12-4 and TRBJ2-1, with 8 bases identical to TRBD2. CDR3 length: 18 amino acids. After removal of 3 bases from V and 6 bases from J, the junction contained 16 bases not matched to a gene. The CDR3 DNA reads TGTGCCAGCAGTTTTAGGGCCACCCAAAGCGGGAGCCCCAATGAGCAGTTCTTC. As protein: CASSFRATQSGSPNEQFF.

This clonotype was recorded a few times. The chain joins TRBV7-6 to TRBJ2-7; D is perhaps TRBD1 (5 bases). Germline CDR1 is SGHVS and CDR2 is FNYEAQ. V was trimmed by 1 base and J by 0 bases, leaving 7 bases between them. CDR3 length equals 14 residues. For the CDR3, the DNA is TGTGCCAGCAGCTTAGGACAGCGCTCCTACGAGCAGTACTTC. Translated, it gives CASSLGQRSYEQYF.

This clonotype was found a few times. The V call is TRBV4-2, the J call TRBJ1-1, with a tentative D call TRBD1 (5 bases). With 4 bases removed from V and 0 bases from J, the gap between germline ends came to 15 bases. Germline lookup yields CDR1 LGHNA and CDR2 YNFKEQ. The CDR3 runs 16 residues. The CDR3 nucleotides read TGTGCCAGCAGCCCGGGGCCCAGCGCCATGAACACTGAAGCTTTCTTT. Its protein is CASSPGPSAMNTEAFF.

This clonotype turned up a few times. V usage is TRBV6-1 and J usage is TRBJ1-1; D perhaps matches TRBD1 (6 bases). Germline V CDR1 and CDR2: MNHNS, SASEGT. The CDR3 extends over 13 amino acids. Trimming took off 4 bases at V and 6 bases at J, with 12 bases between the two ends. The CDR3 DNA sequence: TGTGCCAGCAGTGTTTACAGGGCGGCTGAAGCTTTCTTT. Its protein product is CASSVYRAAEAFF.

The J gene is TRBJ2-3, the V gene TRBV6-5; 11 nucleotides line up with TRBD2. After removal of 2 bases from V and 8 bases from J, the junction contained 3 bases not matched to a gene. From germline, CDR1 is MNHEY and CDR2 SVGAGI. The CDR3 spans 14 residues. The DNA of the CDR3 is TGTGCCAGCAGTTACCGCGGGACTAGCGGTACGCAGTATTTT. Protein: CASSYRGTSGTQYF.

The gene calls are TRBV18 and TRBJ1-6; D is unclear. The CDR3 contains 14 residues. CDR1 KGHSH and CDR2 LQKENI come from the germline V gene. V was pared by 2 bases and J by 8 bases, with 10 bases between. The CDR3 is CASSPTGFDSPLHF. CDR3 in DNA: TGTGCCAGCTCACCAACGGGATTCGATTCACCCCTCCACTTT.